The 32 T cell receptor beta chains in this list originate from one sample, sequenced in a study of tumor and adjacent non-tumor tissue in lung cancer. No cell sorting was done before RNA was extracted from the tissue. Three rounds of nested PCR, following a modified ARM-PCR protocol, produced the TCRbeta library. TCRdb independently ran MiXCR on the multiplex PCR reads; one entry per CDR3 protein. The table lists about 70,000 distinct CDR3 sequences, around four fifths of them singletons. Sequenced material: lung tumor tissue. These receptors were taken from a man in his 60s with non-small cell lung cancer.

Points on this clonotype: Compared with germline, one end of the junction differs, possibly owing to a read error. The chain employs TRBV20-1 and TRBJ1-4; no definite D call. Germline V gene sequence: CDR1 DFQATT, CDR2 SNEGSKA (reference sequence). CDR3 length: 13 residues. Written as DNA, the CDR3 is TGCAGCGCTAGAGAGCTGGTCGATGAAAAAATGTTTTTT. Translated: CSARELVDEKMFF.

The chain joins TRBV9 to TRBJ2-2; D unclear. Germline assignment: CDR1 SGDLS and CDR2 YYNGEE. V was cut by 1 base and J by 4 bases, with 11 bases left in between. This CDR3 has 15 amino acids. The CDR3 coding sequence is TGTGCCAGCAGCGTAAGCCGATTGGGCACCGGGGAGCTGTTTTTT. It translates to CASSVSRLGTGELFF.

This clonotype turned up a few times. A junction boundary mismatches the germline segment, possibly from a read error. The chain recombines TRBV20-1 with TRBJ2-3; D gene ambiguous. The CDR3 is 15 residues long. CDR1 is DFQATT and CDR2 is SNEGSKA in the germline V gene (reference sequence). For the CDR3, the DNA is TGCAGTGCTAGAACTTTCGGCCGGACCTCAGATGCGCAGTATTTT. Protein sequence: CSARTFGRTSDAQYF.

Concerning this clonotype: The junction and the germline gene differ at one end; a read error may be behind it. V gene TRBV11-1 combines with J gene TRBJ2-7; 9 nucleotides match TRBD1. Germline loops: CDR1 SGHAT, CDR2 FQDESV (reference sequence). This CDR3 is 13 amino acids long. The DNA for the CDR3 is TGTGCCAGCAGCCCACAGGGGGCGGACAAGCAGTGCTTC. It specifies CASSPQGADKQCF.

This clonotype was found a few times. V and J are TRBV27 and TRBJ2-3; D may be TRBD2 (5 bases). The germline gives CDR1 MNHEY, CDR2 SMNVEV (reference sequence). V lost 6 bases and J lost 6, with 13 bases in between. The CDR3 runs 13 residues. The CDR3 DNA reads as TGTGCCAGCAGCGAATGGGCGGGTGATACGCAGTATTTT. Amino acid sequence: CASSEWAGDTQYF.

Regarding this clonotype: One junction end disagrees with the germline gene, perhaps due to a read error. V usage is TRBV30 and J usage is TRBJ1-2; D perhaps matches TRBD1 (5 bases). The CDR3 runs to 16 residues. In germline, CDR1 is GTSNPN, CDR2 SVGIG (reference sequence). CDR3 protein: CAWSVRGSGNRYGYTF. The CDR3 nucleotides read TGTGCCTGGAGTGTACGAGGGTCAGGGAATAGATATGGCTACACTTTC.

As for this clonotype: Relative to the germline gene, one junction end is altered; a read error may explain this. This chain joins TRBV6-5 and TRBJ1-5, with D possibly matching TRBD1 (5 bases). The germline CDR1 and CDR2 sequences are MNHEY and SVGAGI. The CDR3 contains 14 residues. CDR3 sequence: CASTYSGGNQPQHF. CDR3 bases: TGTGCCAGCACTTATTCGGGGGGTAATCAGCCACAGCATTTT.

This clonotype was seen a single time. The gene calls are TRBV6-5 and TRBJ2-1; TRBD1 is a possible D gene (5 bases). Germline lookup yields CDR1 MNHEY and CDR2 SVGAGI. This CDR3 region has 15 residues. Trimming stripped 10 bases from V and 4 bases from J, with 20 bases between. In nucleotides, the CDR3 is TGTGCCATTAGTTACAGACAGATTTCTTACAATGAGCAGTTCTTC. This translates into CAISYRQISYNEQFF.

Here the CDR3 DNA reads TGTGCCAGCAGGACCCTAAAGGTGGCATCCAAAGATACGCAGTATTTT. Its protein is CASRTLKVASKDTQYF. This sequence joins TRBV5-4 and TRBJ2-3; no clear D gene. Germline assignment: CDR1 SGHNT and CDR2 YYREEE (reference sequence). CDR3 length equals 16 residues. V dropped 5 bases and J dropped 5 bases, with 21 bases sitting between them.

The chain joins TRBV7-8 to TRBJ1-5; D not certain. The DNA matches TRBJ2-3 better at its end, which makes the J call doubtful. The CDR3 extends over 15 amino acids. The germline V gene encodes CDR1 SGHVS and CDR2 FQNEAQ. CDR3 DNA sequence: TGTGCCAGCAGCCTATCAAGATCACAGAATAGGCCCCAGTATTTT. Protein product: CASSLSRSQNRPQYF.

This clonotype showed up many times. CDR3 protein: CSAPSMGQHYTDTQYF. The CDR3 DNA is TGCAGTGCTCCGTCAATGGGACAGCACTACACAGATACGCAGTATTTT. V is TRBV20-1 and J is TRBJ2-3, with TRBD1 identical over 7 bases. The germline V gene has CDR1 DFQATT and CDR2 SNEGSKA (reference sequence). V lost 5 bases to trimming and J lost 2 bases; unmatched junction nucleotides: 13. This CDR3 contains 16 residues.

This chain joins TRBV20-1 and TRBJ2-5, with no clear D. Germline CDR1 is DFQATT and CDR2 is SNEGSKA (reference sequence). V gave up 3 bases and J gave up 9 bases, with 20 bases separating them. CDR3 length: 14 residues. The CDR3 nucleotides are TGCAGTGCTAGCCGCAAAGGTCCGACAAAGGCCCAGTACTTC. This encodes CSASRKGPTKAQYF.

In DNA form, the CDR3 reads TGTGCCTGGAGTTTGGGCACAAATCTGCCCCAGTATTTT. This sequence encodes CAWSLGTNLPQYF. The chain couples TRBV30 to TRBJ1-5; D not certain. The DNA matches TRBJ2-3 better at its end, which makes the J call doubtful. The CDR3 is made up of 13 amino acids. Germline V CDR1 and CDR2: GTSNPN, SVGIG (reference sequence).

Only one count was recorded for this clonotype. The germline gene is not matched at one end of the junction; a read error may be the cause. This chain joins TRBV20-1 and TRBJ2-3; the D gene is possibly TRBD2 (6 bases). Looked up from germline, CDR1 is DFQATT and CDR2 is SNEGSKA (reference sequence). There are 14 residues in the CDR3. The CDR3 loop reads CSAGRAGSTATQYF. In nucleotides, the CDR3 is TGCAGTGCTGGTAGAGCGGGTAGCACAGCTACGCAGTATTTT.

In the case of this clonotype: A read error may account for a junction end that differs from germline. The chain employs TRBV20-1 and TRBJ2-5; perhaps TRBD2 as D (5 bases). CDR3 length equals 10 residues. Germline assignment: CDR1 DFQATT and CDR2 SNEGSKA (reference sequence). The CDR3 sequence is CREGRETQYF. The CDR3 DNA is TGCAGAGAAGGAAGGGAGACTCAGTACTTC.

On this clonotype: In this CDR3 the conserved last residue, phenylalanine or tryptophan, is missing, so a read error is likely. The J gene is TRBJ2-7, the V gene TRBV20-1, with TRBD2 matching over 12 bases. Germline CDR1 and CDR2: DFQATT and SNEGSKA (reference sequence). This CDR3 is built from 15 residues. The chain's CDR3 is CIASQTSGSRYEQYL. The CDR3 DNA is TGCATTGCCTCCCAGACTAGCGGGAGTAGGTACGAGCAGTACTTA.

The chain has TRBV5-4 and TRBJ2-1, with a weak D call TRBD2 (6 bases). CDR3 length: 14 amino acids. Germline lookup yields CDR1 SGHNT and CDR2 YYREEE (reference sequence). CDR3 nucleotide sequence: TGTGCAAACAACTGGCGGGACTGGGGGAATGAGCAGTTCTTC. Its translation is CANNWRDWGNEQFF. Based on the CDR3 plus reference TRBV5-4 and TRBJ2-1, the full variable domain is ETGVTQSPTHLIKTRGQQVTLRCSSQSGHNTVSWYQQALGQGPQFIFQYYREEENGRGNFPPRFSGLQFPNYSSELNVNALELDDSALYLCANNWRDWGNEQFFGPGTRLTVL.

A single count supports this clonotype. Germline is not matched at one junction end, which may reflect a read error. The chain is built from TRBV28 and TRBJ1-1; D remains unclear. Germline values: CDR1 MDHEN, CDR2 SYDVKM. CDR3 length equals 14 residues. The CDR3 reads CASSFELVNTEVFF. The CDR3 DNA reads TGTGCCAGCAGTTTTGAGCTGGTGAACACTGAAGTTTTCTTT.

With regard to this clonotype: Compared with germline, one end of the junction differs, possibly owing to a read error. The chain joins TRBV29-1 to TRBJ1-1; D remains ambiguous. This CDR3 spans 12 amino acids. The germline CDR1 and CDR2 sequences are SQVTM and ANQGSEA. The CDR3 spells CSVGPTESEAIF. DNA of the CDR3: TGCAGCGTTGGCCCCACTGAGTCTGAAGCTATCTTT.

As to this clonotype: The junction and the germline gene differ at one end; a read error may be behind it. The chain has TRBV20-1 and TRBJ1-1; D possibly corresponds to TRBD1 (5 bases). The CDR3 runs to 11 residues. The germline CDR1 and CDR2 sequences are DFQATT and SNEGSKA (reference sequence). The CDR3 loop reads CSVAGNIEAFF. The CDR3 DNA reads TGCAGTGTTGCAGGGAACATTGAAGCCTTCTTC.

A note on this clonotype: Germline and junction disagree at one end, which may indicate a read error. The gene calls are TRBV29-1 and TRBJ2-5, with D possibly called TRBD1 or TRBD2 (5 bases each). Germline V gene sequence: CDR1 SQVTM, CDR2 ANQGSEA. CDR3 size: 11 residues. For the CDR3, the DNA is TGCAGGGTTGGGGACGGAGAGACCCAATACTTC. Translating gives CRVGDGETQYF.

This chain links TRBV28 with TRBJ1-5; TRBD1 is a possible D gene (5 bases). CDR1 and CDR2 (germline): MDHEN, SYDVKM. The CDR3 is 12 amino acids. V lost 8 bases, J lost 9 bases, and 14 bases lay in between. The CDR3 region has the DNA TGTGCCAGCGGAGGGGCCAAAGGGCCCCAGCATTTT. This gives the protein CASGGAKGPQHF.

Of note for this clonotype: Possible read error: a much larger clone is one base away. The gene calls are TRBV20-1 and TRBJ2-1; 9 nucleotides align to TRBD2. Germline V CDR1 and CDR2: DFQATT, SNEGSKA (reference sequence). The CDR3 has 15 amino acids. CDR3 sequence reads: CRARGPSGILNERFF. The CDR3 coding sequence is TGCAGAGCCAGAGGGCCTAGCGGGATTTTGAATGAGCGGTTCTTC.

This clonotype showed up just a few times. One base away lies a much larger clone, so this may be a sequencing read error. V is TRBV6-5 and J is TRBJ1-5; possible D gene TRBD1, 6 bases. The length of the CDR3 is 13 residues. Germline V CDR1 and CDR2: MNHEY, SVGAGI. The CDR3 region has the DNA TGTGCCAGCAGTTACGACAGGACGAAGCCCCAGAATTTT. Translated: CASSYDRTKPQNF.

Written as DNA, the CDR3 is TGTGCCAGCAGTGAATTGTCCGGGGGTGAGCCCCAGCATTTT. This gives the protein CASSELSGGEPQHF. V usage is TRBV6-1 and J usage is TRBJ1-5; D perhaps matches TRBD1 (5 bases). This CDR3 spans 14 amino acids. Germline CDR1 and CDR2: MNHNS and SASEGT. With 2 bases removed from V and 8 bases from J, the gap between germline ends came to 13 bases.

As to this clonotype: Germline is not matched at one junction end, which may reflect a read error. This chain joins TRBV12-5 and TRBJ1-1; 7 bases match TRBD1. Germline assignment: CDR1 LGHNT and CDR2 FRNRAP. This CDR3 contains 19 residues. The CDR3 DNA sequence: TGTGCTAGTGGTCTGGAGATTTCGGGACAGAGCTTATCGAACAGTGAAGCTTTCTTT. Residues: CASGLEISGQSLSNSEAFF.

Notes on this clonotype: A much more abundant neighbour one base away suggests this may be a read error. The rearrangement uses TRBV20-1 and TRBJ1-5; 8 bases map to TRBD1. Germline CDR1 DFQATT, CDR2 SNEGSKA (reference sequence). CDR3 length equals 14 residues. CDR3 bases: TGCAGTACTAGTGGCCCAACAGGGGGTCAGCCCCAGCATTTT. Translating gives CSTSGPTGGQPQHF.

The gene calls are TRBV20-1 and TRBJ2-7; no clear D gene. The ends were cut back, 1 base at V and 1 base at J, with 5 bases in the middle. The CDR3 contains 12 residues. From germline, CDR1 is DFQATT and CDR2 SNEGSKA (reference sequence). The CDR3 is CSARGASYEQYF. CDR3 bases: TGCAGTGCTAGAGGGGCATCCTACGAGCAGTACTTC.

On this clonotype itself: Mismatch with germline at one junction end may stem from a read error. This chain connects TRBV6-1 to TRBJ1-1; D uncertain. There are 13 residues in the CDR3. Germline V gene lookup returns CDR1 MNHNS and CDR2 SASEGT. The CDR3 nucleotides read TGTGCCAGCTCAGCTTTGGCACGCGCTGAAACTTTCTTT. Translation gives CASSALARAETFF.

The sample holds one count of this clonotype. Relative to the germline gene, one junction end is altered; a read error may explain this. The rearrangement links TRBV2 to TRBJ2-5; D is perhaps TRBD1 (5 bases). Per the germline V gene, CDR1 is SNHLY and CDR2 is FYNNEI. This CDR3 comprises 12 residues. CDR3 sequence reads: CDSTRQQETQYF. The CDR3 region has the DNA TGTGACAGCACGCGACAGCAAGAGACACAGTACTTC. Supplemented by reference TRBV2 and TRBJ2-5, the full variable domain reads EPEVTQTPSHQVTQMGQEVILRCVPISNHLYFYWYRQILGQKVEFLVSFYNNEISEKSEIFDDQFSVERPDGSNFTLKIRSTKLEDSAMYFCDSTRQQETQYFGPGTRLLVL.

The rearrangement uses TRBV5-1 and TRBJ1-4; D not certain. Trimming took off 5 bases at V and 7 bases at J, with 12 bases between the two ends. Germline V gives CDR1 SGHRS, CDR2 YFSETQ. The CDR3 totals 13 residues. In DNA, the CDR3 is TGCGCCAGCAGGGGATTCCTTATTGAAAAACTGTTTTTT. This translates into CASRGFLIEKLFF.

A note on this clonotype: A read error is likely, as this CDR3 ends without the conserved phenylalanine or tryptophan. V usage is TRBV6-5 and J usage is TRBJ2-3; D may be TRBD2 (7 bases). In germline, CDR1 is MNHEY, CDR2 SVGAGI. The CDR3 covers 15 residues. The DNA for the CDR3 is TGTGCCAGCGGTTACTCGGGGGGCGGTACAGATACGCAGTATTTA. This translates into CASGYSGGGTDTQYL.